A single sample is the source of the 7 T cell receptor beta chains below, sequenced in a study of control samples from healthy donors and cancer patients. Produced via immunoSEQ multiplex PCR; TCRdb's table is partial and in-frame only. This table holds tens of thousands of clones, 75% to 85% found once. The specimen was blood. All receptors come from a man in his forties in good health.

CDR3 region: CTSTPKNRVLAGGPVTYEQYF. CDR3 sequence (DNA): TGCACCAGCACCCCCAAGAATAGGGTACTAGCGGGAGGGCCGGTAACCTACGAGCAGTACTTC. The V gene is TRBV1, the J gene TRBJ2-7; the table's D call, TRBD2, was not checked against the DNA. TRBV1 is given as a pseudogene. This CDR3 spans 21 amino acids.

The rearrangement joins TRBV5-6 to TRBJ1-2, with D perhaps TRBD1 (5 bases). This CDR3 has 13 residues. V lost 4 bases and J 0 bases, leaving 7 bases between the germline ends. CDR1 is SGHDT, CDR2 YYEEEE, per germline. The CDR3 sequence is CASSETANYGYTF. CDR3 coding DNA: TGTGCCAGCAGCGAGACAGCTAACTATGGCTACACCTTC. Using reference TRBV5-6 and TRBJ1-2 for the parts outside the CDR3, the full variable domain is DAGVTQSPTHLIKTRGQQVTLRCSPKSGHDTVSWYQQALGQGPQFIFQYYEEEERQRGNFPDRFSGHQFPNYSSELNVNALLLGDSALYLCASSETANYGYTFGSGTRLTVV.

The count of this clone is one. The CDR3 nucleotides are TGCAGTGCAAGTCCCGGGACAGGGATCAACGAGCAGTACTTC. Translated, it gives CSASPGTGINEQYF. The V and J genes are TRBV20-1 and TRBJ2-7; 9 positions match TRBD1. Germline assignment: CDR1 DFQATT and CDR2 SNEGSKA (reference sequence). The CDR3 totals 14 residues. With V trimmed by 6 bases and J by 5 bases, 11 bases remained unmatched.

The chain uses TRBV10-3 and TRBJ2-2; no reliable D call. With 0 bases removed from V and 6 bases from J, the gap between germline ends came to 5 bases. Germline CDR1 reads ENHRY; CDR2 reads SYGVKD. CDR3 size: 13 residues. Here the CDR3 DNA reads TGTGCCATCAGTGAGTCCCGACCCGGGGAGCTGTTTTTT. This sequence encodes CAISESRPGELFF.

This chain joins TRBV28 and TRBJ1-5; D remains unclear. The length of the CDR3 is 18 residues. In germline, CDR1 is MDHEN, CDR2 SYDVKM. V lost 7 bases and J lost 0, with 22 bases in between. The CDR3 loop is CASTGSLGDQDSNQPQHF. Written as DNA, the CDR3 is TGTGCCAGCACCGGATCGCTTGGGGATCAGGATAGCAATCAGCCCCAGCATTTT.

This rearrangement joins TRBV30 to TRBJ1-6; no clear D. The CDR3 has 14 residues. V lost 0 bases, J lost 5 bases, and 8 bases lay in between. CDR1 and CDR2 (germline): GTSNPN, SVGIG (reference sequence). The CDR3, as DNA: TGTGCCTGGAGTGTACCTGGGAATAATTCACCCCTCCACTTT. It translates to CAWSVPGNNSPLHF. Filled out from reference TRBV30 and TRBJ1-6, the complete variable domain reads SQTIHQWPATLVQPVGSPLSLECTVEGTSNPNLYWYRQAAGRGLQLLFYSVGIGQISSEVPQNLSASRPQDRQFILSSKKLLLSDSGFYLCAWSVPGNNSPLHFGNGTRLTVT.

The chain couples TRBV19 to TRBJ1-1; 9 nucleotides line up with TRBD1. Germline V CDR1 and CDR2: LNHDA, SQIVND (reference sequence). V lost 4 bases and J lost 1; bases outside the gene matches: 7. There are 16 residues in the CDR3. The CDR3 nucleotides are TGTGCCAGTAGTACTGGTCCGGGACAGGGGAACACTGAAGCTTTCTTT. This encodes CASSTGPGQGNTEAFF. The full variable domain, in which reference TRBV19 and TRBJ1-1 provide the parts outside the CDR3, is DGGITQSPKYLFRKEGQNVTLSCEQNLNHDAMYWYRQDPGQGLRLIYYSQIVNDFQKGDIAEGYSVSREKKESFPLTVTSAQKNPTAFYLCASSTGPGQGNTEAFFGQGTRLTVV.